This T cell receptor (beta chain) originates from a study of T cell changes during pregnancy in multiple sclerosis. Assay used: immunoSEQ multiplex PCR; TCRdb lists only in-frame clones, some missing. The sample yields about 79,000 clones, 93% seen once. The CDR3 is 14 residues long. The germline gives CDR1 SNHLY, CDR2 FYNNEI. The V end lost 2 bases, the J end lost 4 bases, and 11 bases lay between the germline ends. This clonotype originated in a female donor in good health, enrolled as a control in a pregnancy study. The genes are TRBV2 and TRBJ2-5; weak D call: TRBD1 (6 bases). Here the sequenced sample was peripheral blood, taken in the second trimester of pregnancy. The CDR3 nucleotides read TGTGCCAGCAGTGAAAGGACAGTAGGAGAGACCCAGTACTTC. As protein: CASSERTVGETQYF.